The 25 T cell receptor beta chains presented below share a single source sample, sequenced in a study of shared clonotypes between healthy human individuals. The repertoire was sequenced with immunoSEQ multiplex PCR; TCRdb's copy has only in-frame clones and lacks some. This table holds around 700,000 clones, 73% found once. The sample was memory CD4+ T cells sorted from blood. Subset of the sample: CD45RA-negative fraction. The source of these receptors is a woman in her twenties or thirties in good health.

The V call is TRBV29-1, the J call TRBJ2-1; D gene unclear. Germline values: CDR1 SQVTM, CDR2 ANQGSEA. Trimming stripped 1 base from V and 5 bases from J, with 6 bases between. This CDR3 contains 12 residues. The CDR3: CSVEVWDNEQFF. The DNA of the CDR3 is TGCAGCGTTGAAGTGTGGGACAATGAGCAGTTCTTC.

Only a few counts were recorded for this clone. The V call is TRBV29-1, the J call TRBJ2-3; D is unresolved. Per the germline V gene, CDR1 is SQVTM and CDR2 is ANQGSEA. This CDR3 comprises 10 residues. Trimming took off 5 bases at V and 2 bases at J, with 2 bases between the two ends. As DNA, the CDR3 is TGCAGCGTTACCACAGATACGCAGTATTTT. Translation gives CSVTTDTQYF.

In DNA, the CDR3 is TGTGCCAGCACACAGACAGGGGGCAATGAGCAGTTCTTC. This codes for CASTQTGGNEQFF. The chain has TRBV2 and TRBJ2-1, with 9 positions matching TRBD1. The CDR3 sequence is 13 residues long. V was pared by 7 bases and J by 6 bases, with 4 bases of the junction left unmatched. Per germline, CDR1 SNHLY and CDR2 FYNNEI.

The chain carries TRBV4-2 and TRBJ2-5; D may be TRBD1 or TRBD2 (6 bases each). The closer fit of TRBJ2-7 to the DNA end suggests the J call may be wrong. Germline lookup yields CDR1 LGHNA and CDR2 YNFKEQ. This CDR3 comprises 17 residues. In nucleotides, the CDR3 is TGTGCCAGCAGCCAAGAATCTCTCGGGGGCTTGCCCTACGAGCAGTACTTC. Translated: CASSQESLGGLPYEQYF.

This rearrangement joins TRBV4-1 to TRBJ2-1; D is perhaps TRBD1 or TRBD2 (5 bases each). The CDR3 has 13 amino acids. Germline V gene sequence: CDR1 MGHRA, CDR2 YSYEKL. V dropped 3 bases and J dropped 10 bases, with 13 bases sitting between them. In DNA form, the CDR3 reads TGCGCCAGCAGCCATGGGACCCTCGTAGAGCAGTTCTTC. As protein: CASSHGTLVEQFF.

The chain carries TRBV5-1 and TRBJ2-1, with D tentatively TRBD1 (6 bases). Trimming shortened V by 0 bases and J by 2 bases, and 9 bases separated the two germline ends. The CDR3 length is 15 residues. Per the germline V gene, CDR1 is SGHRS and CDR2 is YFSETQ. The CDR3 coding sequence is TGCGCCAGCAGCTTGGCAGACAGGCCCTACAATGAGCAGTTCTTC. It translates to CASSLADRPYNEQFF.

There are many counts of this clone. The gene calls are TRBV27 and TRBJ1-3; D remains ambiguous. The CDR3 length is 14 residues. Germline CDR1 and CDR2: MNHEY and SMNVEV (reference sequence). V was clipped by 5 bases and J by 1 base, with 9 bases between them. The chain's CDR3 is CASSKGMSGNTIYF. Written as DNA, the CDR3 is TGTGCCAGCAGTAAAGGGATGTCTGGAAACACCATATATTTT.

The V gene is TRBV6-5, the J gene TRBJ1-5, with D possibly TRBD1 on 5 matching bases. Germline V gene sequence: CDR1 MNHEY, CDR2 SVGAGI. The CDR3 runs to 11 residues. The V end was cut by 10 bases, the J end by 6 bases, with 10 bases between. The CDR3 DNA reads TGTGCCACCTGGACAAGTCAGCCCCAGCATTTT. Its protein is CATWTSQPQHF.

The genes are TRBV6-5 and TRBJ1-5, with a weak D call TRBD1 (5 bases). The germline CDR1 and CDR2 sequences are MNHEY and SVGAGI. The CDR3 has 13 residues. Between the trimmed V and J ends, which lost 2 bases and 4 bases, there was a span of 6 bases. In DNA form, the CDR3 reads TGTGCCAGCAGTTACGACAGAAATCAGCCCCAGCATTTT. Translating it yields CASSYDRNQPQHF.

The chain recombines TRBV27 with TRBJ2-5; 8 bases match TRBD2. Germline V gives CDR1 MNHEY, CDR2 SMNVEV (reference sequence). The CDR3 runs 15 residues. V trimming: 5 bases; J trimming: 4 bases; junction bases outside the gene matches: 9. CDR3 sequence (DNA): TGTGCCAGCAGTCAAACCGGGACTAGTCGAGAGACCCAGTACTTC. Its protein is CASSQTGTSRETQYF.

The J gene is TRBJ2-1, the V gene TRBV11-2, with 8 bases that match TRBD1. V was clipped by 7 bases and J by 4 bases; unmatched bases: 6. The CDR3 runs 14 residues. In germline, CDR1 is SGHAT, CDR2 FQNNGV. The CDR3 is CASTTGTGYNEQFF. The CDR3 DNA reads TGTGCCAGCACCACCGGGACAGGTTACAATGAGCAGTTCTTC.

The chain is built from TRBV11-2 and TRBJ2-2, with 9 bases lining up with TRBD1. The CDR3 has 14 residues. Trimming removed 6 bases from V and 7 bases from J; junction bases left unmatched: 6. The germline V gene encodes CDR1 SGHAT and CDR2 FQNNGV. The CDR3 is CASSPQGAIGELFF. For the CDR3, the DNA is TGTGCCAGCAGTCCACAGGGGGCAATCGGGGAGCTGTTTTTT.

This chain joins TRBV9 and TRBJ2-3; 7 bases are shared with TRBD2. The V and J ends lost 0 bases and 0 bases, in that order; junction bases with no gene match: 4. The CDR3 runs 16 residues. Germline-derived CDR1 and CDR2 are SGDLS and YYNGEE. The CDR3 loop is CASSVGIGRSTDTQYF. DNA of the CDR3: TGTGCCAGCAGCGTAGGGATCGGGAGGAGCACAGATACGCAGTATTTT.

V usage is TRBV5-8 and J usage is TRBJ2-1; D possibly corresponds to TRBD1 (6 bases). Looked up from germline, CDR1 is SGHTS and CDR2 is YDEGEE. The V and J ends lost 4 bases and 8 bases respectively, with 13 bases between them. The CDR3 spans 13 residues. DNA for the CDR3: TGTGCCAGCAGCGAGACAGGTACGCATGAGCAGTTCTTC. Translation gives CASSETGTHEQFF.

CDR3 DNA sequence: TGTGCCAGCAGCTCCGAGCTAGCTGCAAAATACAATGAGCAGTTCTTC. It encodes CASSSELAAKYNEQFF. V usage is TRBV27 and J usage is TRBJ2-1; tentatively, D is TRBD2 (5 bases). Germline loops: CDR1 MNHEY, CDR2 SMNVEV (reference sequence). This CDR3 contains 16 residues. The V and J ends lost 6 bases and 4 bases respectively, with 19 bases between them.

CDR3 sequence reads: CASSEKSYEQYF. The CDR3 DNA sequence: TGTGCCAGCAGTGAAAAATCCTACGAACAGTACTTC. J is TRBJ2-5 and V is TRBV6-5; D is ambiguous. The V gene lost 5 bases and the J gene lost 11 bases, with 15 bases spanning the gap. Germline lookup yields CDR1 MNHEY and CDR2 SVGAGI. The CDR3 length is 12 residues.

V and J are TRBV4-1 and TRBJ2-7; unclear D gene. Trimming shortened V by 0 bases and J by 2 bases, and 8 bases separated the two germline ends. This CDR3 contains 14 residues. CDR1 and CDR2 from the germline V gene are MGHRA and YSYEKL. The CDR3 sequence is CASSQDLFTYEQYF. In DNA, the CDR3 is TGCGCCAGCAGCCAAGATCTCTTTACCTACGAGCAGTACTTC.

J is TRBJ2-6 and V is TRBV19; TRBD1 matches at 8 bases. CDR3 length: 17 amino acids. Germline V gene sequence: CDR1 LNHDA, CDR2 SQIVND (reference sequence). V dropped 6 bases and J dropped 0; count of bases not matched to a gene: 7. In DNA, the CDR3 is TGTGCCAGTAGAAGGACAGGGACAAACTCTGGGGCCAACGTCCTGACTTTC. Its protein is CASRRTGTNSGANVLTF. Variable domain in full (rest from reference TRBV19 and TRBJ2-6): DGGITQSPKYLFRKEGQNVTLSCEQNLNHDAMYWYRQDPGQGLRLIYYSQIVNDFQKGDIAEGYSVSREKKESFPLTVTSAQKNPTAFYLCASRRTGTNSGANVLTFGAGSRLTVL.

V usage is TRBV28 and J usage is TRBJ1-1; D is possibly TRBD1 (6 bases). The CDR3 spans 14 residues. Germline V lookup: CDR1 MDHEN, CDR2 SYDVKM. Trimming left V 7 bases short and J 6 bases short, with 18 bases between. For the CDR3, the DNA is TGTGCCAGCATCCGGACAGCCGGAGGGGCTGAAGCTTTCTTT. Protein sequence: CASIRTAGGAEAFF.

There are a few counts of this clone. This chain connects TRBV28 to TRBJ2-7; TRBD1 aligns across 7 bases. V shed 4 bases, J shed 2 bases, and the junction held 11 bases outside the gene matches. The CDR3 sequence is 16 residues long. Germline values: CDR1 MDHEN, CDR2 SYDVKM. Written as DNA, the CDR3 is TGTGCCAGCAGTTCACTACAGCGGACAGGTGCCTACGAGCAGTACTTC. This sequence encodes CASSSLQRTGAYEQYF.

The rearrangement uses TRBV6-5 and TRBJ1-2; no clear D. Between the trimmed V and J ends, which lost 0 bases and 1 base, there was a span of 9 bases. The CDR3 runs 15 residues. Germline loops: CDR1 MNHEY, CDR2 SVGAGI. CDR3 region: CASSYSPTLNYGYTF. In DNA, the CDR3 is TGTGCCAGCAGTTACTCCCCGACTCTTAACTATGGCTACACCTTC.

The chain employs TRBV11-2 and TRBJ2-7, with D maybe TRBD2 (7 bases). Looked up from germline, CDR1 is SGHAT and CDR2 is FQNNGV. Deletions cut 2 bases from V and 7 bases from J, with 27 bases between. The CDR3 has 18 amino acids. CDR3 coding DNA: TGTGCCAGCAGCTTATGGGGGGGACGGGACATAACCTACGTGGAGCAGTACTTC. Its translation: CASSLWGGRDITYVEQYF.

As DNA, the CDR3 is TGTGCCAGCAGTTTATATGACAGGGAGGAGTACTTC. It encodes CASSLYDREEYF. The chain joins TRBV28 to TRBJ2-7; TRBD1 is a possible D gene (7 bases). Germline values: CDR1 MDHEN, CDR2 SYDVKM. This CDR3 is 12 amino acids long. The V end was cut by 1 base, the J end by 11 bases, with 12 bases between.

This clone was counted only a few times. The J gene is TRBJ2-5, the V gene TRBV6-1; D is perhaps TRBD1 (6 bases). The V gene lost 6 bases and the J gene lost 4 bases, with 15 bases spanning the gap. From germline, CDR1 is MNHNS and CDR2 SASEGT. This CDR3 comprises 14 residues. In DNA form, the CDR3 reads TGTGCCAGCAGCTCCGGGACACTTAGAGAGACCCAGTACTTC. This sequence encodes CASSSGTLRETQYF.

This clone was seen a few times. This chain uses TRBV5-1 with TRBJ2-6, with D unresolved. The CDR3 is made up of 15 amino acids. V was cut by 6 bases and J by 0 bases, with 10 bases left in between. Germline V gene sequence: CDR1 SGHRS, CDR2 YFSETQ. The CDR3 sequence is CASTWDLSGANVLTF. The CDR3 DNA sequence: TGCGCCAGCACCTGGGATCTCTCTGGGGCCAACGTCCTGACTTTC.